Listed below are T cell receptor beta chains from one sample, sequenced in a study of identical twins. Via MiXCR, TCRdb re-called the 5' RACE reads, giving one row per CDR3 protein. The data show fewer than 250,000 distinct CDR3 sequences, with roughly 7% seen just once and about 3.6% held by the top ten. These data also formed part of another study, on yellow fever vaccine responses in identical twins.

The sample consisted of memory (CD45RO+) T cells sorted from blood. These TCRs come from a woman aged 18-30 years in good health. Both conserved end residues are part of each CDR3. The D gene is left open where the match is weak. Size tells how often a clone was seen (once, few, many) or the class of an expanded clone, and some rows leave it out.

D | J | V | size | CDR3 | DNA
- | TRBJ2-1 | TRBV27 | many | CASRENTYNEQFF | TGTGCCAGCAGGGAAAACACCTACAATGAGCAGTTCTTC
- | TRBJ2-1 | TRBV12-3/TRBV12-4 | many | CASNRLRTSLQFF | TGTGCCAGCAACCGCCTGAGAACCAGTTTGCAGTTCTTC
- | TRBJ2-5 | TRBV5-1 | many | CASSLFLGETQYF | TGCGCCAGCAGCTTGTTTTTGGGAGAGACCCAGTACTTC
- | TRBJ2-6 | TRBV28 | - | CASIPSGANVLTF | TGTGCCAGTATTCCCTCTGGGGCCAACGTCCTGACTTTC
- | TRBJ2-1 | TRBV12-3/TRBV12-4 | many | CASSAAGGSYNEQFF | TGTGCCAGCAGTGCTGCGGGCGGTTCATACAATGAGCAGTTCTTC
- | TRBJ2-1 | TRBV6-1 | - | CASNKGIDLNEQFF | TGTGCCAGCAATAAGGGAATTGATCTCAATGAGCAGTTCTTC
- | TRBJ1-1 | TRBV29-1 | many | CSVEGNTEAFF | TGCAGCGTTGAAGGGAACACTGAAGCTTTCTTT
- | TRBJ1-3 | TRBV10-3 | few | CAISERNSGNTIYF | TGTGCCATCAGTGAGAGGAACTCTGGAAACACCATATATTTT
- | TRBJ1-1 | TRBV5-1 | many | CASREVSQQDTEAFF | TGCGCCAGCAGGGAGGTCTCCCAGCAGGACACTGAAGCTTTCTTT
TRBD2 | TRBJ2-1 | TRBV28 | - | CASRGGLAGVMWKEQFF | TGTGCCAGCAGGGGGGGACTAGCGGGAGTCATGTGGAAGGAGCAGTTCTTC
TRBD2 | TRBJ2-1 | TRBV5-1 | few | CASSLSGAGGRYNEQFF | TGCGCCAGCAGCTTAAGCGGGGCGGGAGGAAGATACAATGAGCAGTTCTTC
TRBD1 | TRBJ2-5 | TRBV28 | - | CASSAQGAIRLETQYF | TGTGCCAGCAGTGCCCAGGGGGCGATTCGTTTGGAGACCCAGTACTTC
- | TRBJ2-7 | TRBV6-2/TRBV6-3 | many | CASTDLPYEQYF | TGTGCCAGCACCGACCTACCCTACGAGCAGTACTTC
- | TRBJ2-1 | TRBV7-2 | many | CASSLSYATYNEQFF | TGTGCCAGCAGCTTATCCTACGCTACCTACAATGAGCAGTTCTTC
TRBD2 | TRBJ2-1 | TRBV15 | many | CATSSQPGLAEYNEQFF | TGTGCCACCAGCTCCCAACCGGGACTAGCGGAATACAATGAGCAGTTCTTC
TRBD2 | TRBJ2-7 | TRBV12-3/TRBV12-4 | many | CASSTTSGRLEQYF | TGTGCCAGCAGTACTACTAGCGGACGGCTCGAGCAGTACTTC
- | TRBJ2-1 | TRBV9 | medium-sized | CASSVKGGSSYNEQFF | TGTGCCAGCAGCGTTAAAGGCGGAAGCTCCTACAATGAGCAGTTCTTC
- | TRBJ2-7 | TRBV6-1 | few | CASSEAQGGSYEQYF | TGTGCCAGCAGTGAAGCGCAAGGGGGCTCCTACGAGCAGTACTTC
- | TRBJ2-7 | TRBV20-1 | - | CSAAQGLNYEQYF | TGCAGTGCAGCGCAAGGTCTTAACTACGAGCAGTACTTC
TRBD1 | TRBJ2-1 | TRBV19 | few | CASSIVGRGSYNEQFF | TGTGCCAGTAGTATAGTGGGCAGGGGGTCCTACAATGAGCAGTTCTTC
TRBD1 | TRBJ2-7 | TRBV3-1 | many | CASSQDLGQAAYEQYF | TGTGCCAGCAGCCAAGATTTAGGACAGGCGGCCTACGAGCAGTACTTC
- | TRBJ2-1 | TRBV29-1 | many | CSVDSGGNEQFF | TGCAGCGTTGATTCAGGGGGGAATGAGCAGTTCTTC
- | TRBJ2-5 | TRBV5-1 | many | CASSLGGGGEETQYF | TGCGCCAGCAGCTTGGGCGGCGGGGGCGAAGAGACCCAGTACTTC
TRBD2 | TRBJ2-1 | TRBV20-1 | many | CSAPERGGPYNEQFF | TGCAGTGCTCCCGAGCGGGGGGGTCCCTACAATGAGCAGTTCTTC
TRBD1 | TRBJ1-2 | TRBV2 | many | CASSDRPTGGEGGYTF | TGTGCCAGCAGTGATCGTCCTACAGGGGGCGAGGGAGGCTACACCTTC
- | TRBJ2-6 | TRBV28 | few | CASSLWVDKHYSGANVLTF | TGTGCCAGCAGTTTATGGGTGGACAAACACTACTCTGGGGCCAACGTCCTGACTTTC
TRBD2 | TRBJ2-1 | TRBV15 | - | CATSIGGGGGVDNEQFF | TGTGCCACCAGCATAGGGGGTGGCGGGGGGGTAGACAATGAGCAGTTCTTC